This T cell receptor (beta chain) was observed in a study of shared clonotypes between healthy human individuals. The repertoire was sequenced with immunoSEQ multiplex PCR; TCRdb's copy has only in-frame clones and lacks some. The sample includes millions of clones, 80% to 95% of them seen just once. V was pared by 7 bases and J by 4 bases, with 19 bases between. CDR3 length: 15 residues. Germline V lookup: CDR1 MDHEN, CDR2 SYDVKM. Sequences were obtained from naive CD4+ T cells from PBMCs. Indicated subset: CD45RA+ positively selected. The chain is built from TRBV28 and TRBJ1-2; TRBD1 is a possible D gene (5 bases). The clonotype originates from a man aged 18 to 30 in good health. Some clones in this sample may be carry-over from other donors' samples. CDR3 in DNA: TGTGCCAGCAACACTTTGGGGGGGGTGACCTATGGCTACACCTTC. This translates into CASNTLGGVTYGYTF.